This TCR beta chain was identified during a study of blood T cell repertoires in COVID-19. Study-wide context: Both acute and convalescent COVID-19 samples were obtained from the United States, Italy and Spain. The cDNA or gDNA used as material had been derived from T cells, B-cell-depleted T cells, or PBMCs.

Under the authors' procedure: Reference gene primer amplification in the assay estimated nucleated cell counts. Sequenced by immunoSEQ multiplex PCR; TCRdb stores in-frame clones only, minus some. V, J and clone size were drawn from that table, and D and trimming were deduced from the DNA. This sample has about 110,000 clones; roughly 88% occur once, and the top ten carry 8% to 8.5%. Germline V CDR1 and CDR2: MNHEY, SVGEGT. The CDR3 has 17 amino acids. Trimming took 5 bases from V and 3 from J; bases not matched to a gene: 7. The sequence derives from a woman between 65 and 79 years old who had recovered from COVID-19. The gene calls are TRBV6-2 or TRBV6-3 and TRBJ2-3, with 14 positions matching TRBD2. Material: peripheral blood. The CDR3 coding sequence is TGTGCCAGCAGTCCGGGACTAGCGGGAGTCGGAACAGATACGCAGTATTTT. Encoded protein: CASSPGLAGVGTDTQYF.